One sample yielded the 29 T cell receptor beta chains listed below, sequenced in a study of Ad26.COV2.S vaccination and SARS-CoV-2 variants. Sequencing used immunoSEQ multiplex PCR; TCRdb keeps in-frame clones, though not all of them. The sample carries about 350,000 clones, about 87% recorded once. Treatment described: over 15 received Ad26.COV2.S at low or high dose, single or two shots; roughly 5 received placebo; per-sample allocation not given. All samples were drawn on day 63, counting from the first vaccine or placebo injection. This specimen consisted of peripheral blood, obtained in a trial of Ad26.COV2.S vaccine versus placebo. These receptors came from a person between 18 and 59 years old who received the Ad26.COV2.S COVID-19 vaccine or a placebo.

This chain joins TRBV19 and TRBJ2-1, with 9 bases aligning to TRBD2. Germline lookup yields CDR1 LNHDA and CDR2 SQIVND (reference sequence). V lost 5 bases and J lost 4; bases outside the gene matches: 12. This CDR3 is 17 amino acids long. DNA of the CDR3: TGTGCCAGTAGTGCCGACCTTAGCGGGGGAAGATACAATGAGCAGTTCTTC. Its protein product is CASSADLSGGRYNEQFF.

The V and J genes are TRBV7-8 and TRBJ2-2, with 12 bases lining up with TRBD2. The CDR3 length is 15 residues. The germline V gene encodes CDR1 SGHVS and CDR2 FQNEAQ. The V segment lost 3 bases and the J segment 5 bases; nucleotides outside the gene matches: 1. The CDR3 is CASSFGTSGTGELFF. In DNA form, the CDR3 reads TGTGCCAGCAGCTTCGGGACTAGCGGGACCGGGGAGCTGTTTTTT.

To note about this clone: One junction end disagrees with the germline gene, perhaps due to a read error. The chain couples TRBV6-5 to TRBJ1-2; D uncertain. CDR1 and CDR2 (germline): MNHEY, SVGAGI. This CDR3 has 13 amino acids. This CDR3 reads CASSNTRTYGYTF. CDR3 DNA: TGTGCCAGCAGTAACACCCGGACGTATGGATACACCTTC.

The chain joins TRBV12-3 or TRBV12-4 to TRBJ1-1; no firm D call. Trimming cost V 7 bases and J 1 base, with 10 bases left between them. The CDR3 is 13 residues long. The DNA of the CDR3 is TGTGCCAGCATACCCAACCAGAACACTGAAGCTTTCTTT. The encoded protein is CASIPNQNTEAFF.

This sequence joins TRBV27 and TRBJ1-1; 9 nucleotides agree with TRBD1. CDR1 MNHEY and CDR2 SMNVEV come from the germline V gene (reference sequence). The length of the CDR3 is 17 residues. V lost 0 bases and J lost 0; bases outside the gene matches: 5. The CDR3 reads CASSLSPRQGVNTEAFF. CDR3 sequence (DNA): TGTGCCAGCAGTTTATCCCCCCGACAGGGGGTGAACACTGAAGCTTTCTTT.

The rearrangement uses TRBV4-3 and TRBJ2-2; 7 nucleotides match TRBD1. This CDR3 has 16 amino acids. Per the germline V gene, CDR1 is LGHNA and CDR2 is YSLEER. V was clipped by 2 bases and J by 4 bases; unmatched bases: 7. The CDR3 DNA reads TGCGCCAGCAGCCAAAGCGACAGGGCTGGCACCGGGGAGCTGTTTTTT. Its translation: CASSQSDRAGTGELFF.

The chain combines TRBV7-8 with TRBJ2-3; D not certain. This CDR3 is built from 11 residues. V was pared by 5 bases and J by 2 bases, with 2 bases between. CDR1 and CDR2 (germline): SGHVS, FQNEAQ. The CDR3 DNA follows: TGTGCCAGCAGCGACACAGATACGCAGTATTTT. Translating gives CASSDTDTQYF.

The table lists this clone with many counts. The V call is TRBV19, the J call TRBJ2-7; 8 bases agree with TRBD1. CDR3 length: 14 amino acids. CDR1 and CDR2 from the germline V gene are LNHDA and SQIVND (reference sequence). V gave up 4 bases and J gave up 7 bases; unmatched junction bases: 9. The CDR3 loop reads CASSNPTGVGEQYF. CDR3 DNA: TGTGCCAGTAGTAACCCGACAGGGGTGGGAGAGCAGTACTTC.

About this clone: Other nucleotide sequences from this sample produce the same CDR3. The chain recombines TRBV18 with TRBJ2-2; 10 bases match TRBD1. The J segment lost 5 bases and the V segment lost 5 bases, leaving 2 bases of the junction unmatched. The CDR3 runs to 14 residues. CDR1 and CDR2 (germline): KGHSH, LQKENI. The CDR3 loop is CASSAGQGTGELFF. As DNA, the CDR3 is TGTGCCAGCTCAGCGGGACAGGGGACCGGGGAGCTGTTTTTT.

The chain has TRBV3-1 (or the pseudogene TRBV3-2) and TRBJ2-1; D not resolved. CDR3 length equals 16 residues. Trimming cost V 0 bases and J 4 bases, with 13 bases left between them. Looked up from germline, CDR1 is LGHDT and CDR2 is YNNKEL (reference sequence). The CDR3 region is CASSQEAIVAYNEQFF. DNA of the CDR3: TGTGCCAGCAGCCAAGAGGCAATAGTCGCTTACAATGAGCAGTTCTTC.

The CDR3 spells CASSDRDRAHFHSNQPQHF. The CDR3 DNA reads TGTGCCAGCAGCGACCGGGACAGGGCGCATTTTCATAGCAATCAGCCCCAGCATTTT. This chain joins TRBV9 and TRBJ1-5; 9 bases align to TRBD1. Germline lookup yields CDR1 SGDLS and CDR2 YYNGEE. V lost 3 bases, J lost 0 bases, and 13 bases stayed unmatched. The CDR3 spans 19 residues.

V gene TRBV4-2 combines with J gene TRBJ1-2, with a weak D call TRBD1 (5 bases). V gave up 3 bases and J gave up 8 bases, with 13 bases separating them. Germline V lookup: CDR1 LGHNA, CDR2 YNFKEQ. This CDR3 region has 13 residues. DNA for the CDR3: TGTGCCAGCAGCCAGGGGGTCCAACGCGGCTACACCTTC. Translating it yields CASSQGVQRGYTF.

CDR3 in DNA: TGCGCCAGCAGCCAAATATCCGGGAGTGAAGCTTTCTTT. Translated, it gives CASSQISGSEAFF. V and J are TRBV4-3 and TRBJ1-1; D unclear. This CDR3 region has 13 residues. Germline V gene lookup returns CDR1 LGHNA and CDR2 YSLEER. Trimming pared 2 bases from V and 7 bases from J, leaving 11 bases between.

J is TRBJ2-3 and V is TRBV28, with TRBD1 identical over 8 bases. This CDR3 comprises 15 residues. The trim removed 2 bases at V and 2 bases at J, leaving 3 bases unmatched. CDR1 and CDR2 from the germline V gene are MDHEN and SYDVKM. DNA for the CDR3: TGTGCCAGCAGTTTACTGGACAGGGTCACAGATACGCAGTATTTT. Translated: CASSLLDRVTDTQYF.

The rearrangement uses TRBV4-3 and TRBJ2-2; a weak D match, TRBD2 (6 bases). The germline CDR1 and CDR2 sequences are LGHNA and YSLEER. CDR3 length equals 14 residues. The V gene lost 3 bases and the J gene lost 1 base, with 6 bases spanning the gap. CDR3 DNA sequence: TGCGCCAGCAGCCAGGGACTGAACACCGGGGAGCTGTTTTTT. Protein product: CASSQGLNTGELFF.

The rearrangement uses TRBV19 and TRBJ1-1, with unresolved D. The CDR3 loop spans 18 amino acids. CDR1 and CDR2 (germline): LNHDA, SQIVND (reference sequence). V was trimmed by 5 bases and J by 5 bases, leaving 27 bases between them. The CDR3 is CASSLGEGRRTPWTEAFF. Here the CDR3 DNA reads TGTGCCAGTAGTCTCGGGGAAGGGCGAAGGACCCCTTGGACTGAAGCTTTCTTT.

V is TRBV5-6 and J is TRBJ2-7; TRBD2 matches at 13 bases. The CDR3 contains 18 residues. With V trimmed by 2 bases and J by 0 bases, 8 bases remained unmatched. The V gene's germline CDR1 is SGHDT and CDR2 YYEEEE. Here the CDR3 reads CASSFRLGLAGSSYEQYF. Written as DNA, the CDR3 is TGTGCCAGCAGCTTTAGATTGGGACTAGCGGGGAGCTCCTACGAGCAGTACTTC.

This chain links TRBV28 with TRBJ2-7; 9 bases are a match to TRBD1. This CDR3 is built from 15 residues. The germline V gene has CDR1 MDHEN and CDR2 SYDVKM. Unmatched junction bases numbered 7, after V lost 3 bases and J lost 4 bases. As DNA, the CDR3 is TGTGCCAGCAGTTTGGACGGGACAGGGTCATACGAGCAGTACTTC. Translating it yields CASSLDGTGSYEQYF.

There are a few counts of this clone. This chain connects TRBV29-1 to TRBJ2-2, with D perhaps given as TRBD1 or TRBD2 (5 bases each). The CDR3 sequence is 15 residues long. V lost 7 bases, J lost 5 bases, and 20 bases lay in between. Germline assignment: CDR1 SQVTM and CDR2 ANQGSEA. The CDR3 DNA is TGCAGCGGGGGCTCCAGTTCCTGGGGGACCGGGGAGCTGTTTTTT. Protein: CSGGSSSWGTGELFF.

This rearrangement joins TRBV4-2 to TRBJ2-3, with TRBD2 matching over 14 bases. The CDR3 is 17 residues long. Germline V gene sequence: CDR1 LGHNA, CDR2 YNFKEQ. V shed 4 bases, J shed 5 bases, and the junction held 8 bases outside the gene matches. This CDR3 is CASSRGTSGSIGDTQYF. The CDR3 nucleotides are TGTGCCAGCAGCCGAGGGACTAGCGGGAGTATAGGAGATACGCAGTATTTT.

CDR3 sequence: CASSLDGVRSGNTIYF. In DNA form, the CDR3 reads TGCGCCAGCAGCTTGGACGGGGTTAGGTCTGGAAACACCATATATTTT. The V and J genes are TRBV5-1 and TRBJ1-3; D unclear. The CDR3 length is 16 residues. The germline CDR1 and CDR2 sequences are SGHRS and YFSETQ. V was cut by 0 bases and J by 1 base, with 11 bases left in between. The variable domain in full, with the rest retrieved from reference TRBV5-1 and TRBJ1-3, is KAGVTQTPRYLIKTRGQQVTLSCSPISGHRSVSWYQQTPGQGLQFLFEYFSETQRNKGNFPGRFSGRQFSNSRSEMNVSTLELGDSALYLCASSLDGVRSGNTIYFGEGSWLTVV.

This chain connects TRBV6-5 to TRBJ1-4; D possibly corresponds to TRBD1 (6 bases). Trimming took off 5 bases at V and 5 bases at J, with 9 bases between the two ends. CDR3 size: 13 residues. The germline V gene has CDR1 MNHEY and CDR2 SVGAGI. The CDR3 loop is CASSRDTNEKLFF. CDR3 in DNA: TGTGCCAGCAGTCGGGACACGAATGAAAAACTGTTTTTT.

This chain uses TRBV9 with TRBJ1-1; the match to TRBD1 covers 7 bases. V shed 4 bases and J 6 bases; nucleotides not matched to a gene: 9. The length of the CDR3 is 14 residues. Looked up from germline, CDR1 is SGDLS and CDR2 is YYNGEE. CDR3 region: CASSTRQGNAEAFF. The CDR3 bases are TGTGCCAGCAGCACTCGACAGGGTAATGCTGAAGCTTTCTTT.

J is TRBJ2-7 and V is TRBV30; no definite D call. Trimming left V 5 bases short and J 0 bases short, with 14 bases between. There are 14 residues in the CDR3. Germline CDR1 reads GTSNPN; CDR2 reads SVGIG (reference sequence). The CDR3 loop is CAWGNGGYSYEQYF. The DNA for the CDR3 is TGTGCCTGGGGGAACGGTGGTTACTCCTACGAGCAGTACTTC.

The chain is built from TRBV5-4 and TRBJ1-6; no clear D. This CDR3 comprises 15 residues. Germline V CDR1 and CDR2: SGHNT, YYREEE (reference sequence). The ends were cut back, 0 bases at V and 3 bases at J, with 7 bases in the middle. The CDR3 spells CASSLDTDYNSPLHF. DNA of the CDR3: TGTGCCAGCAGCTTGGACACAGACTATAATTCACCCCTCCACTTT.

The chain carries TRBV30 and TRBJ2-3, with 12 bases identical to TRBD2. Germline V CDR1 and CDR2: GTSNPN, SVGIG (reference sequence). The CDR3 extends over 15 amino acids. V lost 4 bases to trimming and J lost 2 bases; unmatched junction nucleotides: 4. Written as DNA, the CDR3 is TGTGCCTGGACACGGACTAGCGGGATCACAGATACGCAGTATTTT. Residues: CAWTRTSGITDTQYF. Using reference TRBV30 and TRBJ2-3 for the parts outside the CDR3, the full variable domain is SQTIHQWPATLVQPVGSPLSLECTVEGTSNPNLYWYRQAAGRGLQLLFYSVGIGQISSEVPQNLSASRPQDRQFILSSKKLLLSDSGFYLCAWTRTSGITDTQYFGPGTRLTVL.

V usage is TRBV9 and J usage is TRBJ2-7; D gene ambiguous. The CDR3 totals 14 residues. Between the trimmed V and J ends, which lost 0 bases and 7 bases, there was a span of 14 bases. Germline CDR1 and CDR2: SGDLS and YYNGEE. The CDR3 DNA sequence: TGTGCCAGCAGCGTAGTAATATCAAATGGGGAGCAGTACTTC. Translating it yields CASSVVISNGEQYF.

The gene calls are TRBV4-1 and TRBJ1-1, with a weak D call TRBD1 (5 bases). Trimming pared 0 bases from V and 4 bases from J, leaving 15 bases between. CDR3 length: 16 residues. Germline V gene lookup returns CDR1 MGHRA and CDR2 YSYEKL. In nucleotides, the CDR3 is TGCGCCAGCAGCCAAGAAGTAGACGCCGGGGGCACTGAAGCTTTCTTT. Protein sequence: CASSQEVDAGGTEAFF.

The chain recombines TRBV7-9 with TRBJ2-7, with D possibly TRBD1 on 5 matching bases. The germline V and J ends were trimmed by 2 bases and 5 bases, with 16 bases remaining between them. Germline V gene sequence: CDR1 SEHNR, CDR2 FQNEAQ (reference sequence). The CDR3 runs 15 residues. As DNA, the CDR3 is TGTGCCAGCAGCTTAAACGGGTTGGGGCGGAACGAGCAGTACTTC. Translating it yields CASSLNGLGRNEQYF.